This TCR beta chain was recorded in a study of T cell responses to AZD1222 COVID-19 vaccine. Sequencing was performed with immunoSEQ multiplex PCR; in TCRdb, only in-frame clones are kept and a portion is missing. The profile shows 85,000 to 90,000 clones, more than 75% of them singletons. V was shortened by 3 bases and J by 6 bases, with 9 bases between the two germline ends. The CDR3 is 12 residues long. The chain uses TRBV12-3 or TRBV12-4 and TRBJ2-7; perhaps TRBD1 as D (6 bases). The sample consisted of peripheral blood, taken on day 0 of AZD1222 vaccination. This receptor was obtained from an adult in good health. CDR3 sequence reads: CASSFAGVEQYF. Here the CDR3 DNA reads TGTGCCAGCAGTTTTGCAGGGGTCGAGCAGTACTTC.